One sample yielded the 20 T cell receptor beta chains listed below, sequenced in a study of cytomegalovirus exposure and HLA in healthy donors. PCR employed 60 Vbeta and 13 Jbeta primers. Assay: immunoSEQ multiplex PCR; the TCRdb copy retains only in-frame clones and omits some. The sample contains roughly 170,000 clones, 80% of which appear only once. Sequenced material: PBMCs. The source of these receptors is a man younger than 45 in good health and CMV-seronegative.

This clone was detected only once. The chain uses TRBV19 and TRBJ1-1; weak D call: TRBD1 (6 bases). The CDR3 is made up of 14 amino acids. V shed 5 bases and J shed 1 base, with 11 bases lying between them. Germline CDR1 and CDR2: LNHDA and SQIVND (reference sequence). The CDR3 bases are TGTGCCAGTAGTGCGGACAGACAGAACACTGAAGCTTTCTTT. Its protein is CASSADRQNTEAFF.

This chain links TRBV30 with TRBJ2-7; 8 bases agree with TRBD2. J lost 2 bases, V lost 8 bases, and 11 bases had no gene match. The germline V gene has CDR1 GTSNPN and CDR2 SVGIG (reference sequence). This CDR3 is built from 14 residues. The CDR3 is CALRPAGGAYEQYF. CDR3 coding DNA: TGTGCCCTCCGACCGGCGGGAGGTGCCTACGAGCAGTACTTC.

J is TRBJ2-5 and V is TRBV15; D is possibly TRBD2 (6 bases). Germline V gene sequence: CDR1 LNHNV, CDR2 YYDKDF (reference sequence). The CDR3 has 13 residues. With 1 base removed from V and 3 bases from J, the gap between germline ends came to 6 bases. The CDR3 loop is CATSRGGKETQYF. The CDR3 bases are TGTGCCACCAGCAGAGGCGGGAAAGAGACCCAGTACTTC.

This clone was picked up one time. The chain combines TRBV5-6 with TRBJ2-7; 9 bases fit TRBD1. Germline-derived CDR1 and CDR2 are SGHDT and YYEEEE. This CDR3 is built from 15 residues. J lost 4 bases, V lost 0 bases, and 5 bases had no gene match. The CDR3: CASSLGPGQGYEQYF. CDR3 nucleotide sequence: TGTGCCAGCAGCTTGGGACCGGGACAGGGTTACGAGCAGTACTTC.

The chain uses TRBV10-1 and TRBJ2-7; TRBD2 is a possible D gene (5 bases). V was trimmed by 6 bases and J by 2 bases, leaving 17 bases between them. The V gene's germline CDR1 is WNHNN and CDR2 SYGVQD (reference sequence). CDR3 length: 15 residues. As DNA, the CDR3 is TGCGCCAGCAGGAACCGTTGTAGCGCGACCTACGAGCAGTACTTC. Translation: CASRNRCSATYEQYF.

This chain uses TRBV30 with TRBJ2-5; D gene ambiguous. V gave up 3 bases and J gave up 5 bases, with 7 bases separating them. Per germline, CDR1 GTSNPN and CDR2 SVGIG (reference sequence). The CDR3 contains 11 residues. The CDR3 DNA sequence: TGTGCCTGGAGAATTGCGGAGACCCAGTACTTC. Protein: CAWRIAETQYF.

This sequence joins TRBV6-6 and TRBJ1-4; D is possibly TRBD1 (6 bases). Germline lookup yields CDR1 MNHNY and CDR2 SVGAGI (reference sequence). Trimming removed 6 bases from V and 7 bases from J, with 18 bases in between. This CDR3 region has 15 residues. CDR3 sequence: CASRGSGGGLEKLFF. The CDR3 nucleotides are TGTGCCAGCAGGGGGTCGGGAGGGGGGCTTGAAAAACTGTTTTTT.

DNA of the CDR3: TGTGCCAGCGGCCCCGAGGAAAATCAGCCCCAGCATTTT. Protein: CASGPEENQPQHF. The chain has TRBV27 and TRBJ1-5; no firm D call. Germline lookup yields CDR1 MNHEY and CDR2 SMNVEV (reference sequence). The ends were cut back, 8 bases at V and 4 bases at J, with 12 bases in the middle. This CDR3 is built from 13 residues.

The rearrangement links TRBV7-2 to TRBJ1-2; possible D gene TRBD1, 5 bases. The CDR3 is 15 amino acids. The germline V gene encodes CDR1 SGHTA and CDR2 FQGNSA. V lost 7 bases, J lost 1 base, and 16 bases lay in between. CDR3 DNA: TGTGCCAGCACCCCGGCCGCAGGGCTTAACTATGGCTACACCTTC. Its translation: CASTPAAGLNYGYTF.

The gene calls are TRBV6-5 and TRBJ2-3, with a tentative D call TRBD1 (6 bases). Germline CDR1 MNHEY, CDR2 SVGAGI. This CDR3 has 13 residues. The germline V and J ends were trimmed by 9 bases and 2 bases, with 12 bases remaining between them. Written as DNA, the CDR3 is TGTGCCAGTCGGGACACTAACACAGATACGCAGTATTTT. Translating it yields CASRDTNTDTQYF.

The table lists this clone with a few counts. This chain uses TRBV4-1 with TRBJ2-2; 7 nucleotides align to TRBD1. The CDR3 length is 16 residues. CDR1 and CDR2 (germline): MGHRA, YSYEKL. Trimming cost V 0 bases and J 5 bases; bases outside gene matches: 6. CDR3: CASSQDQGRGTGELFF. As DNA, the CDR3 is TGCGCCAGCAGCCAAGATCAGGGCAGGGGGACCGGGGAGCTGTTTTTT.

The chain recombines TRBV2 with TRBJ2-1; 7 bases line up with TRBD2. J was trimmed by 0 bases and V by 4 bases; bases with no gene match: 9. This CDR3 spans 17 amino acids. Germline loops: CDR1 SNHLY, CDR2 FYNNEI. The CDR3 sequence: CASSAQRGTSSYNEQFF. CDR3 coding DNA: TGTGCCAGCAGTGCTCAGCGGGGTACCTCCTCCTACAATGAGCAGTTCTTC.

This chain joins TRBV19 and TRBJ2-4, with D possibly being TRBD1 (5 bases). Germline loops: CDR1 LNHDA, CDR2 SQIVND (reference sequence). The CDR3 has 15 residues. V dropped 5 bases and J dropped 0 bases, with 11 bases sitting between them. The CDR3 coding sequence is TGTGCCAGTAGTTCGACAGAGCTAGCCAAAAACATTCAGTACTTC. Translating gives CASSSTELAKNIQYF.

The V gene is TRBV4-1, the J gene TRBJ2-7, with 10 bases lining up with TRBD2. V was clipped by 0 bases and J by 4 bases; unmatched bases: 12. Germline assignment: CDR1 MGHRA and CDR2 YSYEKL. The CDR3 totals 18 residues. The CDR3 DNA follows: TGCGCCAGCAGCCAAGATGGTTTAGCGGGAGGACTACGTTACGAGCAGTACTTC. Protein sequence: CASSQDGLAGGLRYEQYF.

This clone has more than one count but fewer than ten. The chain carries TRBV28 and TRBJ2-2; the match to TRBD2 covers 9 bases. This CDR3 region has 20 residues. Germline trimming cut 4 bases from V and 1 base from J; bases unmatched to any gene: 16. Germline loops: CDR1 MDHEN, CDR2 SYDVKM. CDR3 DNA: TGTGCCAGCAGTTCCCCCCTTGCGGGAGGGCCACGTGGGAACACCGGGGAGCTGTTTTTT. Translation gives CASSSPLAGGPRGNTGELFF.

The genes are TRBV27 and TRBJ2-2; D gene ambiguous. The V end lost 5 bases, the J end lost 8 bases, and 18 bases lay between the germline ends. The CDR3 is 15 residues long. Germline CDR1 MNHEY, CDR2 SMNVEV (reference sequence). The DNA for the CDR3 is TGTGCCAGCAGTGACCTATGGGCCCCTCCGGGGGAGCTGTTTTTT. This sequence encodes CASSDLWAPPGELFF.

The chain is built from TRBV30 and TRBJ1-6, with 7 bases lining up with TRBD1. There are 13 residues in the CDR3. After removal of 5 bases from V and 7 bases from J, the junction contained 5 bases not matched to a gene. Germline values: CDR1 GTSNPN, CDR2 SVGIG (reference sequence). This chain's CDR3 is CAWGGQENSPLHF. DNA of the CDR3: TGTGCCTGGGGTGGACAGGAGAATTCACCCCTCCACTTT.

This clone came up a few times. The CDR3 region is CASSLVPPGQDLYGYTF. DNA of the CDR3: TGCGCCAGCAGCTTGGTTCCACCGGGACAGGACCTCTATGGCTACACCTTC. The rearrangement uses TRBV5-1 and TRBJ1-2; TRBD1 matches 8 bases. Looked up from germline, CDR1 is SGHRS and CDR2 is YFSETQ. The trim removed 0 bases at V and 4 bases at J, leaving 11 bases unmatched. This CDR3 region has 17 residues.

The genes are TRBV18 and TRBJ2-2, with a weak D call TRBD2 (6 bases). The germline V gene encodes CDR1 KGHSH and CDR2 LQKENI. The CDR3 sequence is 15 residues long. The V end was cut by 4 bases, the J end by 3 bases, with 12 bases between. The CDR3 spells CASSLGRRDTGELFF. Written as DNA, the CDR3 is TGTGCCAGCTCACTTGGGAGGCGGGACACCGGGGAGCTGTTTTTT.

The gene calls are TRBV7-9 and TRBJ1-4; TRBD1 agrees at 7 bases. This CDR3 has 16 amino acids. Germline V gene sequence: CDR1 SEHNR, CDR2 FQNEAQ (reference sequence). J lost 6 bases, V lost 0 bases, and 7 bases had no gene match. The CDR3 DNA is TGTGCCAGCAGCTTAGCGACAGGGTTCACTGATGAAAAACTGTTTTTT. Translated, it gives CASSLATGFTDEKLFF.